Each of the 7 T cell receptor beta chains below was sequenced from the same sample in a study of T cell responses to AZD1222 COVID-19 vaccine. The protocol was immunoSEQ multiplex PCR, while the TCRdb copy is restricted to in-frame clones and leaves out a portion. The data hold 170,000 or so clones, with 75% to 90% observed a single time. The sample consisted of peripheral blood, taken on day 0 of AZD1222 vaccination. Every receptor here comes from an adult in good health.

The V call is TRBV5-1, the J call TRBJ1-3; D not resolved. Trimming removed 2 bases at V and 0 bases at J, with 6 bases between. The CDR3 contains 14 residues. Germline CDR1 SGHRS, CDR2 YFSETQ. The CDR3 DNA is TGCGCCAGCAGCTTCGGCAGCTCTGGAAACACCATATATTTT. It codes for CASSFGSSGNTIYF.

The chain recombines TRBV6-5 with TRBJ2-3; 8 nucleotides match TRBD2. The V segment lost 8 bases and the J segment 0 bases; nucleotides outside the gene matches: 7. Per the germline V gene, CDR1 is MNHEY and CDR2 is SVGAGI. CDR3 length: 15 amino acids. CDR3 loop: CASHNRGGSTDTQYF. CDR3 in DNA: TGTGCCAGCCACAATCGGGGGGGAAGCACAGATACGCAGTATTTT.

The rearrangement uses TRBV30 and TRBJ2-7; maybe TRBD1 (6 bases). There are 15 residues in the CDR3. Germline assignment: CDR1 GTSNPN and CDR2 SVGIG (reference sequence). The germline V and J ends were trimmed by 0 bases and 4 bases, with 16 bases remaining between them. CDR3: CAWSVNRRGGYEQYF. The CDR3 DNA sequence: TGTGCCTGGAGTGTAAATCGCAGGGGTGGATACGAGCAGTACTTC.

The CDR3 reads CASSSRNQPQHF. The CDR3 nucleotides read TGTGCCAGCAGTTCCCGCAATCAGCCCCAGCATTTT. V gene TRBV6-5 combines with J gene TRBJ1-5; unclear D gene. Looked up from germline, CDR1 is MNHEY and CDR2 is SVGAGI. Trimming pared 4 bases from V and 2 bases from J, leaving 3 bases between. The CDR3 spans 12 residues.

The chain employs TRBV5-1 and TRBJ2-7; 8 bases map to TRBD1. The CDR3 length is 15 residues. The germline V gene encodes CDR1 SGHRS and CDR2 YFSETQ. Trimming at V came to 4 bases and at J to 2 bases, leaving 8 bases not matched to a gene. DNA for the CDR3: TGCGCCAGCAGCCGACAGGACAGGGCAACCTACGAGCAGTACTTC. The encoded protein is CASSRQDRATYEQYF.

This clone was recorded only once. The rearrangement joins TRBV7-9 to TRBJ1-3; TRBD1 aligns across 7 bases. The CDR3 length is 15 residues. Germline V lookup: CDR1 SEHNR, CDR2 FQNEAQ (reference sequence). Trimming took 1 base from V and 4 from J; bases not matched to a gene: 4. The CDR3 DNA follows: TGTGCCAGCAGCTTAGAGAGGGGGCCGGGAAACACCATATATTTT. It translates to CASSLERGPGNTIYF.

This clone was observed a handful of times. The chain employs TRBV14 and TRBJ2-7; TRBD2 is a possible D gene (5 bases). Trimming removed 3 bases from V and 0 bases from J, with 18 bases in between. Germline CDR1 SGHDN, CDR2 FVKESK. The CDR3 loop spans 17 amino acids. The CDR3 sequence is CASSHNPGLSSSYEQYF. The DNA of the CDR3 is TGTGCCAGCAGCCATAACCCCGGACTTTCTAGCTCCTACGAGCAGTACTTC.